A selection of T cell receptor beta chains follows, all from one sample in a study of shared clonotypes between healthy human individuals. TCRdb's table, derived via immunoSEQ multiplex PCR, lists solely in-frame clones and lacks some. The sample gives about 1.5 million clones, roughly 95% of which show up once; approximately 1% is in the top ten. Input material: naive CD4+ T cells sorted from blood. The receptor set was obtained from a man between 25 and 39 years old in good health. Each CDR3 is given with its conserved first and last residue. Each record gives: D gene, V gene, clone size, J gene, CDR3 DNA, CDR3 protein. A D gene is named only where the DNA matches it firmly. Clone size is given for some rows only: seen once, a few or many times, or a class if the clone is expanded.

D: TRBD2
V: TRBV5-1
size: .
J: TRBJ2-5
DNA: TGCGCCAGCAGCTCGACTAGCGGGCAAGAGACCCAGTACTTC
CDR3: CASSSTSGQETQYF

D: .
V: TRBV4-1
size: .
J: TRBJ2-7
DNA: TGCGCCAGCAGCCATCAAGTCGGTTACCCCTACGAGCAGTACTTC
CDR3: CASSHQVGYPYEQYF

D: TRBD1
V: TRBV25-1
size: once
J: TRBJ1-5
DNA: TGTGCTAGCAGGGAGCAGGGGGCAAATCAGCCCCAGCATTTT
CDR3: CASREQGANQPQHF

D: TRBD2
V: TRBV7-9
size: .
J: TRBJ2-5
DNA: TGTGCCAGCAGCTTAGAAATGACTAGCGGGAGAGGTGAGACCCAGTACTTC
CDR3: CASSLEMTSGRGETQYF

D: .
V: TRBV2
size: .
J: TRBJ1-1
DNA: TGTGCCAGCAGTGAGAGCAGGGTTGACATGAACACTGAAGCTTTCTTT
CDR3: CASSESRVDMNTEAFF

D: .
V: TRBV7-9
size: .
J: TRBJ2-7
DNA: TGTGCCAGCAGCTCCGCGCGGTTGGGACACGAGCAGTACTTC
CDR3: CASSSARLGHEQYF

D: .
V: TRBV27
size: .
J: TRBJ2-2
DNA: TGTGCCAGCAGTTTTCGGGAGTTCGGCTACACCGGGGAGCTGTTTTTT
CDR3: CASSFREFGYTGELFF

D: .
V: TRBV28
size: .
J: TRBJ2-1
DNA: TGTGCCAGCAGTTACATGGGCGGGATCTACAATGAGCAGTTCTTC
CDR3: CASSYMGGIYNEQFF

D: .
V: TRBV7-6
size: .
J: TRBJ2-1
DNA: TGTGCCAGCAGCTTAGAGCTAAACGGGAATGAGCAGTTCTTC
CDR3: CASSLELNGNEQFF

D: .
V: TRBV5-5
size: .
J: TRBJ2-3
DNA: TGTGCCAGCAGCTTGGGTCCCGGGGCAGATACGCAGTATTTT
CDR3: CASSLGPGADTQYF

D: .
V: TRBV30
size: .
J: TRBJ2-7
DNA: TGTGCCTGCCCGTCCTACGGCAATGCCTACGAGCAGTACTTC
CDR3: CACPSYGNAYEQYF

D: .
V: TRBV7-8
size: .
J: TRBJ2-5
DNA: TGTGCCAGCAGCTTAGCGTTTTACGAGACCCAGTACTTC
CDR3: CASSLAFYETQYF

D: .
V: TRBV6-6
size: .
J: TRBJ1-1
DNA: TGTGCCAGCCGAATGGGTGAAGCTTTCTTT
CDR3: CASRMGEAFF

D: .
V: TRBV4-3
size: .
J: TRBJ2-3
DNA: TGCGCCAGCAGCCAACTACCATTGTCGACAGATACGCAGTATTTT
CDR3: CASSQLPLSTDTQYF

D: TRBD2
V: TRBV11-2
size: .
J: TRBJ2-1
DNA: TGTGCCAGCAGCTCCGAGGGACTAGCGGGAGGGGAGCAGTTCTTC
CDR3: CASSSEGLAGGEQFF

D: TRBD1
V: TRBV27
size: .
J: TRBJ1-2
DNA: TGTGCCAGCAGCGGGGGACAGAACTATGGCTACACCTTC
CDR3: CASSGGQNYGYTF

D: .
V: TRBV18
size: .
J: TRBJ1-3
DNA: TGTGCCAGCTCACCGAGAGAGGCAGCCTTCTCTGGAAACACCATATATTTT
CDR3: CASSPREAAFSGNTIYF

D: .
V: TRBV5-1
size: .
J: TRBJ1-5
DNA: TGCGCCAGCAGCCGTCTTGGCCTCAATCAGCCCCAGCATTTT
CDR3: CASSRLGLNQPQHF

D: TRBD1
V: TRBV7-8
size: .
J: TRBJ1-3
DNA: TGTGCCAGCAGTCAGACAGGGTACGGAAACACCATATATTTT
CDR3: CASSQTGYGNTIYF

D: TRBD1
V: TRBV2
size: .
J: TRBJ1-5
DNA: TGTGCCAGCAGTGAAATCCCGGGACAGGTCGCGAATCAGCCCCAGCATTTT
CDR3: CASSEIPGQVANQPQHF

D: .
V: TRBV7-6
size: .
J: TRBJ2-1
DNA: TGTGCCAGCAGCTCCTCGTTCGAGCAGTTCTTC
CDR3: CASSSSFEQFF

D: .
V: TRBV6-5
size: .
J: TRBJ1-1
DNA: TGTGCCAGCAGTCCCGGACGATACAACACTGAAGCTTTCTTT
CDR3: CASSPGRYNTEAFF

D: .
V: TRBV11-2
size: .
J: TRBJ2-7
DNA: TGTGCCAGCAGCTTAGCACACTCCTACGAGCAGTACTTC
CDR3: CASSLAHSYEQYF

D: .
V: TRBV5-1
size: .
J: TRBJ2-7
DNA: TGCGCCAGCAGCTTGTCTACTAGTAACTACGAGCAGTACTTC
CDR3: CASSLSTSNYEQYF

D: .
V: TRBV10-1
size: .
J: TRBJ1-1
DNA: TGCGCCAGCAGTGAGTCTTTTGGGTACACTGAAGCTTTCTTT
CDR3: CASSESFGYTEAFF

D: .
V: TRBV10-3
size: .
J: TRBJ2-7
DNA: TGTGCCATCAGTGCGGGCCGGTACGAGCAGTACTTC
CDR3: CAISAGRYEQYF

D: TRBD1
V: TRBV5-1
size: .
J: TRBJ1-2
DNA: TGCGCCAGCAGCTCCAACCCGGACAGGCCCTATGGCTACACCTTC
CDR3: CASSSNPDRPYGYTF

D: TRBD1
V: TRBV15
size: .
J: TRBJ2-1
DNA: TGTGCCACCAGCAGGTTCGGACAGGACTACAATGAGCAGTTCTTC
CDR3: CATSRFGQDYNEQFF

D: .
V: TRBV11-3
size: .
J: TRBJ2-3
DNA: TGTGCCAGCAGCTTGGCTCGGGGGCGCACAGATACGCAGTATTTT
CDR3: CASSLARGRTDTQYF

D: TRBD2
V: TRBV5-5
size: .
J: TRBJ2-7
DNA: TGTGCCAGCAGCCTGGGACTAGCGGATTCAATCGACAAGCAGTACTTC
CDR3: CASSLGLADSIDKQYF

D: TRBD1
V: TRBV5-1
size: .
J: TRBJ1-4
DNA: TGCGCCAGCAGCTTGGAACAGGGGGAAAGGGAAAAACTGTTTTTT
CDR3: CASSLEQGEREKLFF

D: TRBD2
V: TRBV5-1
size: .
J: TRBJ2-3
DNA: TGCGCCAGCAGCTTGGGGATAGCGGGAAGCACAGATACGCAGTATTTT
CDR3: CASSLGIAGSTDTQYF

D: TRBD1
V: TRBV10-3
size: once
J: TRBJ2-2
DNA: TGTGCCATCAGTCGGGACAGGGGATCGAACACCGGGGAGCTGTTTTTT
CDR3: CAISRDRGSNTGELFF